The clone carrying this TCR beta chain was seen more than once but under ten times. The sample is drawn from a study of T cells in Graves' hyperthyroidism and ophthalmopathy. Amplified regions were TCR beta CDR3 sequences from RNA transcripts. When the TCR CDR3 underwent first-round RT-PCR, the HTBI primer set was used. TCRdb called the multiplex PCR reads again in MiXCR, with one record for every CDR3 protein. The sample includes around 340,000 distinct CDR3 sequences, roughly 15% of them seen just once. The ends were cut back, 4 bases at V and 10 bases at J, with 14 bases in the middle. Per the germline V gene, CDR1 is SEHNR and CDR2 is FQNEAQ (reference sequence). The CDR3 covers 13 residues.

The chain has TRBV7-9 and TRBJ1-3; D remains ambiguous. This TCR was sampled from a woman in her twenties or thirties with Graves' hyperthyroidism that later progressed to Graves' ophthalmopathy. Sample: blood. CDR3 bases: TGTGCCAGCAGCTATAGGCCTGGAGAAACCATATATTTT. It codes for CASSYRPGETIYF.